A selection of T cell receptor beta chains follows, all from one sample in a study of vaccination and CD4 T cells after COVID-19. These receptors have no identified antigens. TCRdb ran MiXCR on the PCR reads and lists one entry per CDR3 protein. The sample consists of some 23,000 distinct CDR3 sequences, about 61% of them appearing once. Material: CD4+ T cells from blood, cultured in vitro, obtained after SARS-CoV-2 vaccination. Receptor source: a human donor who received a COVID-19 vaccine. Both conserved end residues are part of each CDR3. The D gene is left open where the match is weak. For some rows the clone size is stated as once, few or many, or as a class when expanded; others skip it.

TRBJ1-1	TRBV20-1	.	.	CSAKTGNTEAFF	TGCAGTGCGAAGACAGGGAACACTGAAGCTTTCTTT
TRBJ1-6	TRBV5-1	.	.	CASSLDPGDSSPLHF	TGCGCCAGCAGCTTGGACCCGGGCGACAGTTCACCCCTCCACTTT
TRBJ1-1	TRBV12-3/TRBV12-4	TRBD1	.	CASSRTPDRNEAFF	TGTGCCAGCAGCCGCACCCCGGACAGGAATGAAGCTTTCTTT
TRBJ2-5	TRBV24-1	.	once	CATATGGEVETQYF	TGTGCCACTGCGACCGGGGGCGAGGTAGAGACCCAGTACTTC
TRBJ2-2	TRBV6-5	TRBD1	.	CASSYDRGTGELFF	TGTGCCAGCAGTTACGACAGGGGGACCGGGGAGCTGTTTTTT
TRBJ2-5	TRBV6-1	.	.	CASSETTTSLETQYF	TGTGCCAGCAGTGAAACTACCACCTCTTTAGAGACCCAGTACTTC
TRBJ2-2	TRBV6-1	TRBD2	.	CASSETPGRGGRGTGELFF	TGTGCCAGCAGTGAAACCCCCGGGCGGGGGGGCCGTGGCACCGGGGAGCTGTTTTTT
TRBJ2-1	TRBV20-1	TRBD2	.	CSASLGLAGNEQFF	TGCAGTGCTAGTCTCGGACTAGCGGGCAATGAGCAGTTCTTC
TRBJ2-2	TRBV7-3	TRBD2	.	CASSPSGTNTGELFF	TGTGCCAGCAGCCCTAGCGGGACGAACACCGGGGAGCTGTTTTTT
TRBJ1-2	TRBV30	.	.	CAWSIIPVSGYTF	TGTGCCTGGAGTATTATTCCGGTCTCTGGCTACACCTTC
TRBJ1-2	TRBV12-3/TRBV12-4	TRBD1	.	CASSSSIQGAFGYTF	TGTGCCAGCAGTTCAAGTATACAGGGGGCATTTGGCTACACCTTC
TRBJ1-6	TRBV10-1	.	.	CAATDVVLSSYNSPLHF	TGCGCCGCGACGGACGTCGTCTTGAGCTCCTATAATTCACCCCTCCACTTT
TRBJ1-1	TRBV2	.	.	CASSEYRGGDTFF	TGTGCCAGCAGTGAATATCGGGGAGGGGATACTTTCTTT
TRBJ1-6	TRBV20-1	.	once	CSASPAGSAYNSPLHF	TGCAGTGCCTCCCCGGCAGGGTCTGCCTATAATTCACCCCTCCACTTT
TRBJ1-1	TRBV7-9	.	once	CASSLRTMNTEAFF	TGTGCCAGCAGCTTGCGGACGATGAACACTGAAGCTTTCTTT
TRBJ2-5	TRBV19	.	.	CASSIDLETQYF	TGTGCCAGTAGTATAGATCTAGAGACCCAGTACTTC
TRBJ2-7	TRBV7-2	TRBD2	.	CASSSGGGGSYEQYF	TGTGCCAGCAGCTCGGGGGGCGGGGGGTCCTACGAGCAGTACTTC
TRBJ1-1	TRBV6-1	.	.	CASSTDSITEAFF	TGTGCCAGCAGTACAGACAGTATCACTGAAGCTTTCTTT
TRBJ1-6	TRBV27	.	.	CASSKPGHNSPLHF	TGTGCCAGCAGTAAACCGGGGCATAATTCACCCCTCCACTTT
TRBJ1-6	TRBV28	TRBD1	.	CASSLRRTGGSSYNSPLHF	TGTGCCAGCAGTTTACGCCGGACAGGGGGGAGCTCCTATAATTCACCCCTCCACTTT
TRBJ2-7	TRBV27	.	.	CASSLLRGDEQYF	TGTGCCAGCAGCCTCCTCCGTGGTGACGAGCAGTACTTC
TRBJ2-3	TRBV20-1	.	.	CSASRRADPDTQYF	TGCAGTGCTAGCCGACGTGCCGACCCAGATACGCAGTATTTT
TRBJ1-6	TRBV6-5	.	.	CASSYSWQGNSPLHF	TGTGCCAGCAGTTACTCGTGGCAGGGAAATTCACCCCTCCACTTT
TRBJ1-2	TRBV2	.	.	CATKVGPARTNYGYTF	TGTGCCACCAAAGTCGGACCTGCCAGAACTAACTATGGCTACACCTTC
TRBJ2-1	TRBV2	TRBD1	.	CASRGQGFNEQFF	TGTGCCAGCAGAGGACAGGGGTTCAATGAGCAGTTCTTC
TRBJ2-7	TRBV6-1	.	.	CASSDGLGTSYEQYF	TGTGCCAGCAGTGATGGACTGGGGACGTCCTACGAGCAGTACTTC
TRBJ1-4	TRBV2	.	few	CASSLGTNEKLFF	TGTGCCAGCAGTTTAGGGACTAATGAAAAACTGTTTTTT
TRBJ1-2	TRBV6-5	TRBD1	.	CASSYMGQGAGNYGYTF	TGTGCCAGCAGTTACATGGGACAGGGGGCGGGCAACTATGGCTACACCTTC
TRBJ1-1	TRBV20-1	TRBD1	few	CSARPGTGRAEAFF	TGCAGTGCTAGACCTGGGACAGGGAGGGCTGAAGCTTTCTTT
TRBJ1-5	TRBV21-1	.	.	CARPGQGRQPQHF	TGTGCCCGACCGGGACAGGGGCGTCAGCCCCAGCATTTT
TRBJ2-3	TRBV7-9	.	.	CASSLAPSSGSLLDTQYF	TGTGCCAGCAGCTTAGCTCCTAGTAGCGGATCTCTTTTAGATACGCAGTATTTT
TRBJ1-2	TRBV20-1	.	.	CSARDRSGYGYTF	TGCAGTGCTAGAGATCGATCCGGCTATGGCTACACCTTC
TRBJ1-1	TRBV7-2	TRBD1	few	CASSAYRGLGPEAFF	TGTGCCAGCAGCGCCTACAGGGGGCTTGGTCCTGAAGCTTTCTTT
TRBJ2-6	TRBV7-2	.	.	CASSWRSAGANVLTF	TGTGCCAGCAGCTGGCGGAGCGCTGGGGCCAACGTCCTGACTTTC
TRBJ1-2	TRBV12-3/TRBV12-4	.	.	CATQGPSGYTF	TGTGCCACCCAGGGACCCTCCGGCTACACCTTC
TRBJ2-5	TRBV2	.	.	CASSEMAPQETQYF	TGTGCCAGCAGTGAAATGGCGCCACAAGAGACCCAGTACTTC
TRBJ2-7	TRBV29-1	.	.	CSVVNRVNDEQYF	TGCAGCGTTGTAAACAGGGTTAACGACGAGCAGTACTTC
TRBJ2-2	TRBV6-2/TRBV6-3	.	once	CASRRGVNTGELFF	TGTGCCAGCAGGAGGGGTGTGAACACCGGGGAGCTGTTTTTT
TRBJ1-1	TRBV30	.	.	CAWSVPWSNTEAFF	TGTGCCTGGAGTGTACCTTGGTCCAACACTGAAGCTTTCTTT
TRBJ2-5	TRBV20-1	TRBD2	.	CSATVGGALETQYF	TGCAGTGCTACGGTCGGGGGGGCCCTAGAGACCCAGTACTTC
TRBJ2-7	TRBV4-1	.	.	CASSSGLAAGPQPGQYF	TGCGCCAGCAGCTCAGGGTTAGCGGCGGGACCCCAACCGGGGCAGTACTTC
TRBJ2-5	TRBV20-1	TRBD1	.	CSAIPGTGDSQGTQYF	TGCAGCGCGATCCCCGGGACAGGAGACAGCCAAGGGACCCAGTACTTC
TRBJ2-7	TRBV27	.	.	CASSPSVGPYEQYF	TGTGCCAGCAGCCCTAGTGTAGGGCCCTACGAGCAGTACTTC
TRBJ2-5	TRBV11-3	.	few	CASSLRIAVQETQYF	TGTGCCAGCAGCTTAAGGATTGCGGTACAAGAGACCCAGTACTTC
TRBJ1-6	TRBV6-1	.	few	CASRRQRQGSFIQNNSPLHF	TGTGCCAGCAGGCGACAGCGCCAAGGGTCTTTTATCCAAAATAATTCACCCCTCCACTTT
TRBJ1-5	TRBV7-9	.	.	CASSLNGRQPQHF	TGTGCCAGCAGCTTGAATGGACGCCAGCCCCAGCATTTT
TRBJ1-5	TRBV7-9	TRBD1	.	CASSLEGRGPRRNQPQHF	TGTGCCAGCAGCTTAGAGGGCAGGGGGCCCCGTCGCAATCAGCCCCAGCATTTT
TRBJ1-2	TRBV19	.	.	CASSNGMANYGYTF	TGTGCCAGTAGTAACGGGATGGCTAACTATGGCTACACCTTC
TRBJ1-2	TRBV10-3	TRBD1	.	CAIMGQGKSYGYTF	TGTGCCATCATGGGACAGGGGAAGAGCTATGGCTACACCTTC
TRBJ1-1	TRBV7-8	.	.	CASSENMNTEAFF	TGTGCCAGCAGCGAAAACATGAACACTGAAGCTTTCTTT
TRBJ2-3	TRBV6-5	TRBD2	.	CASSYSLASGGSDTQYF	TGTGCCAGCAGTTACTCCCTGGCTAGCGGGGGGTCGGATACGCAGTATTTT
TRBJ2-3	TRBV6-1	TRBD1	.	CASRDRITTDTQYF	TGTGCCAGCAGGGACAGGATAACCACAGATACGCAGTATTTT
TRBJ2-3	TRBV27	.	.	CASSFTRTTDTQYF	TGTGCCAGCAGTTTCACCCGGACCACAGATACGCAGTATTTT
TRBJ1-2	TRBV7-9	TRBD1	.	CASSAGTGGDYGYTF	TGTGCCAGCAGCGCCGGGACAGGGGGCGACTATGGCTACACCTTC
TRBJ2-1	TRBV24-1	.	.	CATSAILRGANVLTFGAGEGEQFF	.